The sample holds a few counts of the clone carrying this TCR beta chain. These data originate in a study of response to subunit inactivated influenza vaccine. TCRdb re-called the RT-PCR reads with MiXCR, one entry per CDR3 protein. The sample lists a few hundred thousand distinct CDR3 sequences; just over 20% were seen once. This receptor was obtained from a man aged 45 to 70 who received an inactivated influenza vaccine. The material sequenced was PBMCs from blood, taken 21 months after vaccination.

The CDR3 sequence: CASSLDRLGFF. The CDR3 nucleotides read TGTGCCAGCAGCTTAGACAGGCTCGGTTTCTTT. This sequence joins TRBV7-2 and TRBJ1-1, with D maybe TRBD1 (5 bases). V shed 1 base and J shed 13 bases, with 10 bases lying between them. CDR1 SGHTA and CDR2 FQGNSA come from the germline V gene. The CDR3 length is 11 residues.